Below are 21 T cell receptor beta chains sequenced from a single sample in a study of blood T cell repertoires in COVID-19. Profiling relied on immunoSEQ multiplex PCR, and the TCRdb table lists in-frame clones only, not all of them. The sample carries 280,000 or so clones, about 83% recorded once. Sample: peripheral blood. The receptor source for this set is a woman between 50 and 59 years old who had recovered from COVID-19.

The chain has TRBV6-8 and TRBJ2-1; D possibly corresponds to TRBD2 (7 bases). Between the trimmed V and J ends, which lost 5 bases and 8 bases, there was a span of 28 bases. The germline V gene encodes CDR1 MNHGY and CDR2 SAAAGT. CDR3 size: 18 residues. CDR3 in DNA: TGTGCCAGCAGTCACCCCCCCCCACAGGGAGGGTCTCGAGATGAGCAGTTCTTC. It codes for CASSHPPPQGGSRDEQFF.

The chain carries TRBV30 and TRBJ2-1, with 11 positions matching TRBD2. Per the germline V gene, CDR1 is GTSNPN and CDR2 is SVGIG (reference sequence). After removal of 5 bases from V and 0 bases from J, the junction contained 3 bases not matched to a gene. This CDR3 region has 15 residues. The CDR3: CAWASGRTSYNEQFF. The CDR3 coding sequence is TGTGCCTGGGCTAGCGGGAGGACCTCCTACAATGAGCAGTTCTTC.

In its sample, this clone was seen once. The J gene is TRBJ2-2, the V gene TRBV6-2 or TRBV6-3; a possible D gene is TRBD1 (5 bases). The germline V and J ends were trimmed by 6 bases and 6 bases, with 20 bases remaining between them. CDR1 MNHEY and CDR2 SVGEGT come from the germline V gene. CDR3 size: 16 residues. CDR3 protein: CASRPDRNPGAGELFF. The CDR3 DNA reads TGTGCCAGCAGGCCTGACAGAAACCCCGGAGCCGGGGAGCTGTTTTTT.

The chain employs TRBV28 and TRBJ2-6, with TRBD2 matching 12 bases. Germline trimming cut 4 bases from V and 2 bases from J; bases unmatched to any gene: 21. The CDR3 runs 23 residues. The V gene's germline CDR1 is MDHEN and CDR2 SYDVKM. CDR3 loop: CASSSPIPQDTSGGTTGANVLTF. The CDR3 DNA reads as TGTGCCAGCAGTTCCCCAATCCCACAGGATACTAGCGGGGGGACAACTGGGGCCAACGTCCTGACTTTC.

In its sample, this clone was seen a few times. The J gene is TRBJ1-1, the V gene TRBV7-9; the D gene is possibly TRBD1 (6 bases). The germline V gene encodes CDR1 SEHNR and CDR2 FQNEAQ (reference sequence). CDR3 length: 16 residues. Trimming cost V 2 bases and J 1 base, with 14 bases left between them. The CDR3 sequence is CASSLPGAGENTEAFF. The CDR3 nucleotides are TGTGCCAGCAGCTTACCAGGGGCCGGGGAGAACACTGAAGCTTTCTTT.

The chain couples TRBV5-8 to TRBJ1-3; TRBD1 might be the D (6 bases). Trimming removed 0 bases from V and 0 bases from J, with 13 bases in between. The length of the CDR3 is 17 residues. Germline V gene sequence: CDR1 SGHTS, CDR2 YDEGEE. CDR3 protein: CASSLGRTVRSGNTIYF. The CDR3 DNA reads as TGTGCCAGCAGCTTGGGGCGGACAGTTCGCTCTGGAAACACCATATATTTT.

DNA of the CDR3: TGCGCCAGCAGCCAAGTCTCAGCCGAAGCGGCGACACCGCAAGAGACCCAGTACTTC. Amino acid sequence: CASSQVSAEAATPQETQYF. This chain uses TRBV4-1 with TRBJ2-5; D possibly corresponds to TRBD2 (5 bases). Germline V gene sequence: CDR1 MGHRA, CDR2 YSYEKL. This CDR3 has 19 residues. With 1 base removed from V and 2 bases from J, the gap between germline ends came to 23 bases.

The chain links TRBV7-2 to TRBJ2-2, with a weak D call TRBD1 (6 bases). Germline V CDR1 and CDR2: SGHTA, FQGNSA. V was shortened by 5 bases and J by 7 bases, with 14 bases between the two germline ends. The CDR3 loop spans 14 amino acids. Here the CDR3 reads CASSARQVHGELFF. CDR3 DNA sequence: TGTGCCAGCAGCGCCCGACAGGTACACGGGGAGCTGTTTTTT.

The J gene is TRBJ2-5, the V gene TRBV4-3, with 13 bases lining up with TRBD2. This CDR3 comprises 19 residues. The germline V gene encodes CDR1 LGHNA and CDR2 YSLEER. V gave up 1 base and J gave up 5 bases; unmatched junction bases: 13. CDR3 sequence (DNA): TGCGCCAGCAGCCAAGGAAGGGTCAGGACTAGCGGGAGTGATGAGACCCAGTACTTC. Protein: CASSQGRVRTSGSDETQYF.

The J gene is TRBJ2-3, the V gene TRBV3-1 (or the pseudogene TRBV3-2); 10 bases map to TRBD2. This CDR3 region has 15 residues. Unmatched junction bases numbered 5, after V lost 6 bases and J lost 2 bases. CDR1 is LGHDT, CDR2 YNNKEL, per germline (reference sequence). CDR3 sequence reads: CASSLAGGSTDTQYF. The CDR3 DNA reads TGTGCCAGCAGTTTAGCGGGAGGCTCCACAGATACGCAGTATTTT.

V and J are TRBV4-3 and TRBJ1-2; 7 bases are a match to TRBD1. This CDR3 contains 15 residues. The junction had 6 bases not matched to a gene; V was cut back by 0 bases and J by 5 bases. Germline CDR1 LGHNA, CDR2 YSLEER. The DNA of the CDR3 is TGCGCCAGCAGCCAAGAGACAGGGAGCGTATATGGCTACACCTTC. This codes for CASSQETGSVYGYTF.

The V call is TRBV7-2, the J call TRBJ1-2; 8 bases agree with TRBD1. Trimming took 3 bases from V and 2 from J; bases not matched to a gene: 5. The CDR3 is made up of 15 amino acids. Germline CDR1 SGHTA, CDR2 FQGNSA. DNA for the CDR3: TGTGCCAGCAGCTTCCCGGGACAGGAGAACTATGGCTACACCTTC. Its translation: CASSFPGQENYGYTF.

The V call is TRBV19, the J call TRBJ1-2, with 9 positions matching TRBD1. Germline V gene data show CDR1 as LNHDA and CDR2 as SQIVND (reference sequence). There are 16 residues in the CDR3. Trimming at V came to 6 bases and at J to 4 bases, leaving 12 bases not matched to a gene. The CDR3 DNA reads TGTGCCAGTAGACGTACAGGGGGCGCCGGCCCCTATGGCTACACCTTC. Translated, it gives CASRRTGGAGPYGYTF.

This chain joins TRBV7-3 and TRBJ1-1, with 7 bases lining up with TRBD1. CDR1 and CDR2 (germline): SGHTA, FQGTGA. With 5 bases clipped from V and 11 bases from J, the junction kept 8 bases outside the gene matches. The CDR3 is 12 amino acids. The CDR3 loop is CASSLGTARAFF. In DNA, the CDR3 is TGTGCCAGCAGCCTTGGGACAGCTAGGGCTTTCTTT.

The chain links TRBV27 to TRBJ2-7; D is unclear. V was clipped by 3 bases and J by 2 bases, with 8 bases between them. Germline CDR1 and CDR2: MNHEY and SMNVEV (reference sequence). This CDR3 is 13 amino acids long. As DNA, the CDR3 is TGTGCCAGCAGTTTCCTTGGGCCCTACGAGCAGTACTTC. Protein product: CASSFLGPYEQYF.

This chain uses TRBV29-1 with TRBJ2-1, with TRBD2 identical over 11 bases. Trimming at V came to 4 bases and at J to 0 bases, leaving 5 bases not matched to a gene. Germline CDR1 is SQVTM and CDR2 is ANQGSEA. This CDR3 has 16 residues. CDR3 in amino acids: CSVVGTSGASYNEQFF. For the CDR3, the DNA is TGCAGCGTTGTTGGGACTAGCGGTGCCTCCTACAATGAGCAGTTCTTC.

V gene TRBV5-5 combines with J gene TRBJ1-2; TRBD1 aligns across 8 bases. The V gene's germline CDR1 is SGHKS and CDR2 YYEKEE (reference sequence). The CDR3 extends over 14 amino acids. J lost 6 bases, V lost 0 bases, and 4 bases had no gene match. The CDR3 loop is CASSLATGVNGYTF. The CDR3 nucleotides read TGTGCCAGCAGCTTGGCGACAGGGGTGAATGGCTACACCTTC.

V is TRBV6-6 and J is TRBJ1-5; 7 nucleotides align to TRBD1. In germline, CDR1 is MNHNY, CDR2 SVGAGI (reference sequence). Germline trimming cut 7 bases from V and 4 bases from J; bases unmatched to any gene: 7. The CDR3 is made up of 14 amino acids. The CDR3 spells CASTGQVENQPQHF. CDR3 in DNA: TGTGCCAGCACCGGACAGGTCGAGAATCAGCCCCAGCATTTT.

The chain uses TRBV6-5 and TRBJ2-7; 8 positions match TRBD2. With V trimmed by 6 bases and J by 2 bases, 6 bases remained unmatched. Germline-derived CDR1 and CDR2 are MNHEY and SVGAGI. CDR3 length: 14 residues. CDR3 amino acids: CASRASGRTYEQYF. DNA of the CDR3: TGTGCCAGCAGGGCCAGCGGGAGAACCTACGAGCAGTACTTC.

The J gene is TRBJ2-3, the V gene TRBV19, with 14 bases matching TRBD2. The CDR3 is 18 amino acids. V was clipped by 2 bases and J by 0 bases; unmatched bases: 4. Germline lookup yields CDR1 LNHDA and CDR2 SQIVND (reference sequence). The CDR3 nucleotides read TGTGCCAGTAGTATACGACTAGCGGGAGGGTGGAGCACAGATACGCAGTATTTT. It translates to CASSIRLAGGWSTDTQYF.

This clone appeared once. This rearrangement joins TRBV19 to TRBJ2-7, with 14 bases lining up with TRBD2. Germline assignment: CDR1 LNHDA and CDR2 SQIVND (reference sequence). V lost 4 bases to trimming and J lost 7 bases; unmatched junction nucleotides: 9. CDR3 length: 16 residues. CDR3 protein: CASSTDGLAGGWEQYF. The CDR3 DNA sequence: TGTGCCAGTAGTACCGACGGACTAGCGGGAGGTTGGGAGCAGTACTTC.